This TCR beta chain stems from a study of T-cell reconstitution after alpha-beta-depleted transplantation in children. This CDR3 is built from 16 residues. Germline loops: CDR1 SEHNR, CDR2 FQNEAQ (reference sequence). V dropped 5 bases and J dropped 5; count of bases not matched to a gene: 6. This clonotype has at least ten counts. Its antigen is not identified. Construction of the TCRbeta library involved unique molecular identifiers. TCRdb recomputed calls from the PCR reads with MiXCR, one row per CDR3 protein. The sample carries fewer than 550,000 distinct CDR3 sequences, roughly a tenth recorded once. Points from the study as a whole: Newly made T cells mostly supplied T-cell counts and diversity one year after transplant. Reports say that about two months after transplant, the alpha-beta T cells came out of several hundred graft clones that had expanded.

The sample in question was PBMCs, obtained before TCRalphabeta/CD19-depleted stem cell transplant. This sequence originates from a child aged 2 to 15 with inherited bone marrow failure, due to receive a stem cell transplant. The chain carries TRBV7-9 and TRBJ2-1, with 13 bases aligning to TRBD2. The CDR3 nucleotides are TGTGCCAGCAGCGCCCCGGGACTAGCGGGAAACAATGAGCAGTTCTTC. Translated, it gives CASSAPGLAGNNEQFF.